This T cell receptor (beta chain) emerged from a study of early T cells in non-severe SARS-CoV-2 infection (dated by TCRdb to about 2021). About the study as a whole: TCR sequencing used bulk RNA from unsorted whole blood, so alpha and beta chains could not be paired. The research as a whole found: Matching against VDJdb was skewed toward anti-spike CD8 responses, likely underestimated virus-specific expansions, and missed private and CD4 specificities.

The CDR3 goes from the cysteine to the phenylalanine over 14 residues. The read is trimmed to its CDR3 DNA, 42 bases read in frame from base 1. V lost 0 bases and J lost 5 bases; the stretch between them is 11 bases long. The germline V gene (reference sequence) gives CDR1 as DFQATT and CDR2 as SNEGSKA. This clonotype was recorded at least ten times. Its recognized antigen is unknown. Within one base of it there is no much larger clone, and no base qualities were kept. Library construction relied on 5' RACE. Sequenced on a NextSeq 500. To correct for sequencing error and PCR bias, the TCR library protocol tagged individual cDNA molecules with unique molecular identifiers. Sequencing covered both TCR alpha and beta chains, and within each sample the abundances of alpha and beta sequences were tightly co-correlated. The original pipeline was this. V gene, J gene and CDR3 annotation of TCR sequences was performed with Decombinator V4. Expanded TCRs were defined as changing significantly between any two time points under a Poisson model with p below 0.0001. TCR abundances were normalised to the total number of TCRs sequenced in each sample and reported as counts per million. MAIT TCRs were defined by TRAV1-2 paired with TRAJ12, TRAJ20 or TRAJ33, and iNKT TCRs by TRAV10 paired with TRAJ18. VDJdb, accessed 1 November 2021, was searched for CMV, EBV and SARS-CoV-2 annotated TCRs, excluding TCRs annotated for multiple antigens. The raw public reads went through TCRdb reprocessing: fastp at Q25, MiXCR clone calling, in-frame beta chains kept. Every distinct CDR3 protein forms one entry, paired with its most common genes and DNA. TCRdb's processing, not the study's, gives the V and J calls here. For this sample there are some 66,000 distinct CDR3 sequences; 9.1% appear just once. The ten largest clones take up around 3.5% of the sample.

The study was a case-control design nested within a healthcare worker cohort in London, UK, with weekly nasopharyngeal swab PCR tests and blood sampling. Healthcare workers were enrolled in the week of the UK lockdown, from 23 to 31 March 2020, and were followed every week for up to about 16 weeks. The rearranged segments are TRBV20-1 and TRBJ1-5; TRBD1 is perhaps the D gene, given 5 matching bases. The sample was whole blood. The sequence was collected from an adult who was a healthcare worker with PCR-confirmed SARS-CoV-2 infection or an uninfected control (not recorded which). DNA sequence: TGCAGTGCTAGAGATGGGGCAAAGGATCAGCCCCAGCATTTT. Its protein is CSARDGAKDQPQHF.